This T cell receptor beta chain was observed in a study of OX40 agonist ivuxolimab in advanced cancers. Study-level information: Those treated in dose escalation had hepatocellular carcinoma, melanoma, renal cell cancer or head and neck cancer. Findings of the study overall: Some nonresponders likewise displayed low normalized T-cell clonal expansion.

About this clone itself: Its cognate antigen is unknown.

Trimming pared 7 bases from V and 8 bases from J, leaving 20 bases between. Germline assignment: CDR1 GTSNPN and CDR2 SVGIG (reference sequence). This CDR3 is built from 13 residues. Produced via immunoSEQ multiplex PCR; TCRdb's table is partial and in-frame only. Of 52,000 or so clones in the sample, over 80% were seen once. The material sequenced was CD4+ or CD8+ T cells sorted from blood, taken in a trial of the OX40 agonist ivuxolimab. This TCR was sampled from an adult with an advanced solid tumor such as melanoma, head and neck, liver or kidney cancer. The J gene is TRBJ1-2, the V gene TRBV30, with a tentative D call TRBD1 (6 bases). CDR3 region: CASSGGKTGGYTF. The CDR3, as DNA: TGTGCCTCGTCCGGGGGCAAGACGGGAGGCTACACCTTC.